The 5 T cell receptor beta chains below were found in one sample sequenced in a study of shared clonotypes between healthy human individuals. Method: immunoSEQ multiplex PCR; TCRdb's copy keeps in-frame clones and lacks some. In the table there are 1 million to 1.2 million clones, approximately 75% of which are singletons. The sample comprised memory CD4+ T cells from PBMCs. Specified subset: CD45RA-negative fraction. Source of these receptors: a man aged 18 to 29 in good health. Some clones in this sample may be carry-over from other donors' samples.

The rearrangement uses TRBV4-1 and TRBJ1-1; a possible D gene is TRBD1 (6 bases). V gave up 4 bases and J gave up 4 bases, with 13 bases separating them. Germline V lookup: CDR1 MGHRA, CDR2 YSYEKL. This CDR3 is 14 amino acids long. The DNA of the CDR3 is TGCGCCAGCAGCCGAGAGGGGGAGGGCACTGAAGCTTTCTTT. It codes for CASSREGEGTEAFF.

This clone was seen only a few times. This rearrangement joins TRBV7-9 to TRBJ2-2; TRBD1 is a possible D gene (6 bases). Looked up from germline, CDR1 is SEHNR and CDR2 is FQNEAQ (reference sequence). The CDR3 contains 15 residues. V dropped 5 bases and J dropped 6 bases, with 16 bases sitting between them. The CDR3 DNA reads TGTGCCAGCAGCCCCAGGGGAATTGGTCCCGGGGAGCTGTTTTTT. Protein product: CASSPRGIGPGELFF.

This rearrangement joins TRBV6-5 to TRBJ2-7, with a weak D call TRBD1 (5 bases). Trimming cost V 2 bases and J 1 base, with 9 bases left between them. CDR1 is MNHEY, CDR2 SVGAGI, per germline. This CDR3 contains 14 residues. CDR3 protein: CASSYQGLSYEQYF. Here the CDR3 DNA reads TGTGCCAGCAGTTACCAGGGTCTTTCCTACGAGCAGTACTTC.

Note on this clone: Different DNA sequences within this sample yield the same CDR3. The rearrangement joins TRBV9 to TRBJ1-2; D may be TRBD1 (6 bases). The CDR3 sequence is 13 residues long. Germline CDR1 and CDR2: SGDLS and YYNGEE. The V end was cut by 2 bases, the J end by 4 bases, with 9 bases between. CDR3 coding DNA: TGTGCCAGCAGCGTGGACAGTTTCTATGGCTACACCTTC. Translating gives CASSVDSFYGYTF. Full variable domain (remainder filled in from reference TRBV9 and TRBJ1-2): DSGVTQTPKHLITATGQRVTLRCSPRSGDLSVYWYQQSLDQGLQFLIQYYNGEERAKGNILERFSAQQFPDLHSELNLSSLELGDSALYFCASSVDSFYGYTFGSGTRLTVV.

This clone was recorded only once. Here the CDR3 omits its conserved ending phenylalanine or tryptophan, so a read error is the likely source. V gene TRBV14 combines with J gene TRBJ2-7; 12 nucleotides match TRBD2. The CDR3 is 18 residues long. Germline loops: CDR1 SGHDN, CDR2 FVKESK. V dropped 0 bases and J dropped 1; count of bases not matched to a gene: 7. The CDR3 is CASSQDLTSGRPSYEQYL. DNA for the CDR3: TGTGCCAGCAGCCAAGATTTAACTAGCGGGAGGCCATCCTACGAGCAGTACCTC.